These 4 T cell receptor beta chains originate from one sample sequenced in a study of human T cells and chemical hapten exposure. In TCRdb, the RACE reads were re-called with MiXCR into one record per CDR3 protein. This sample has tens of thousands of distinct CDR3 sequences, with more than 9.5% found just once. Time point denoted: patch test 3, about 24 weeks after DPC sensitization. Sample treatment: therapeutic diphenylcyclopropenone sensitization with weekly scalp DPC. This specimen was whole blood, taken in connection with sensitization to the hapten diphenylcyclopropenone (DPC). The receptors come from a woman between 45 and 65 years old with alopecia areata. Some clones in this sample may be carry-over from other donors' samples.

This clonotype has more than one count but fewer than ten. The gene calls are TRBV6-6 and TRBJ1-5, with TRBD1 identical over 10 bases. This CDR3 region has 16 residues. With V trimmed by 5 bases and J by 9 bases, 13 bases remained unmatched. CDR1 and CDR2 (germline): MNHNY, SVGAGI (reference sequence). The CDR3 nucleotides read TGTGCCAGCAGTGGGACAGGGGCTTCCTTGGCCGTGCCCCAGCATTTT. The encoded protein is CASSGTGASLAVPQHF.

Many counts were recorded for this clonotype. The chain joins TRBV28 to TRBJ1-1; D not certain. V lost 7 bases and J lost 1, with 10 bases in between. The germline V gene has CDR1 MDHEN and CDR2 SYDVKM. This CDR3 region has 13 residues. As DNA, the CDR3 is TGTGCCAGCAATAAAAGGACGAACACTGAAGCTTTCTTT. This gives the protein CASNKRTNTEAFF. The whole variable domain, remainder taken from reference TRBV28 and TRBJ1-1, is DVKVTQSSRYLVKRTGEKVFLECVQDMDHENMFWYRQDPGLGLRLIYFSYDVKMKEKGDIPEGYSVSREKKERFSLILESASTNQTSMYLCASNKRTNTEAFFGQGTRLTVV.

This clonotype was detected ten times or more. The chain recombines TRBV5-5 with TRBJ1-5; 9 nucleotides agree with TRBD1. The CDR3 consists of 13 residues. Germline CDR1 and CDR2: SGHKS and YYEKEE (reference sequence). V shed 4 bases and J 9 bases; nucleotides not matched to a gene: 5. The CDR3 sequence is CASSRDRGRPQHF. The CDR3 nucleotides are TGTGCCAGCAGCCGCGACAGGGGGAGGCCCCAGCATTTT.

V is TRBV11-2 and J is TRBJ1-2; D is possibly TRBD1 (6 bases). CDR3 length equals 15 residues. CDR1 is SGHAT, CDR2 FQNNGV, per germline. V was pared by 5 bases and J by 5 bases, with 18 bases between. DNA for the CDR3: TGTGCCAGCAGCGAGGCCGGGACAAGAGGTTATGGCTACACCTTC. Translated, it gives CASSEAGTRGYGYTF.